This TCR beta chain stems from a study of blood T cell repertoires in COVID-19. Study at large: Samples came from the United States, Italy and Spain, spanning acute and convalescent COVID-19.

In the original analysis: Using reference gene primer amplification, nucleated cell counts were estimated. The table came from immunoSEQ multiplex PCR; TCRdb's copy has only in-frame clones and leaves some out. D and trimming come from the DNA, and the V and J calls and clone size come from that table. The data contain about 260,000 clones, 80% to 90% of them singletons. The germline CDR1 and CDR2 sequences are MNHEY and SVGAGI. V was cut by 9 bases and J by 0 bases, with 11 bases left in between. The CDR3 consists of 14 residues. The source is a woman aged 40 to 50 who had recovered from COVID-19. Sequenced material: peripheral blood. The chain couples TRBV6-5 to TRBJ2-2; the D gene is possibly TRBD1 (5 bases). The CDR3 spells CASRTFANTGELFF. DNA for the CDR3: TGTGCCAGTCGGACATTCGCGAACACCGGGGAGCTGTTTTTT.